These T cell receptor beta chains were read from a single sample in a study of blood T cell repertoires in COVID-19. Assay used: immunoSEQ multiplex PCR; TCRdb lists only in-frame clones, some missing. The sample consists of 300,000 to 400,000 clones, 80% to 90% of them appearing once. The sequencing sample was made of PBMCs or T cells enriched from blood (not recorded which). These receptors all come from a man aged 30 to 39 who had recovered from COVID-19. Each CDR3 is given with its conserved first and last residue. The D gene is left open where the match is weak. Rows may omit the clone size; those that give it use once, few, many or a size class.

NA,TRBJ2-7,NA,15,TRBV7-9,TGTGCCAGCAGGACCCCGGTGGACAGCTCCTACGAGCAGTACTTC,CASRTPVDSSYEQYF
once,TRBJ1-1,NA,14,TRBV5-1,TGCGCCAGCAGCCCCCCCAGGGAGGGGACTGAAGCTTTCTTT,CASSPPREGTEAFF
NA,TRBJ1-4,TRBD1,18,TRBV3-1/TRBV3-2,TGTGCCAGCAGCCCAGGGACAGCCCTTTTGAGAACTAATGAAAAACTGTTTTTT,CASSPGTALLRTNEKLFF
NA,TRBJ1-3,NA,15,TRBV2,TGTGCCAGCAGTGAGGACAGCAGCTCTGGAAACACCATATATTTT,CASSEDSSSGNTIYF
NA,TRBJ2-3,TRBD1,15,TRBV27,TGTGCCAGTCGCCGGGGACAGGGACGCACAGATACGCAGTATTTT,CASRRGQGRTDTQYF
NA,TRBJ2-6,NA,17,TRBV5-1,TGCGCCAGCAGCTTGTTCCGGGGACTCGCTGGGGCCAACGTCCTGACTTTC,CASSLFRGLAGANVLTF
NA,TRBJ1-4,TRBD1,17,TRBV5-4,TGTGCCAGCAGGTCCGGGACAGGATCATCAACTAATGAAAAACTGTTTTTT,CASRSGTGSSTNEKLFF
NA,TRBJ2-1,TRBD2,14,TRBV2,TGTGCCAGCAGTGTGGGGACGGGGGGGACAGAGCAGTTCTTC,CASSVGTGGTEQFF
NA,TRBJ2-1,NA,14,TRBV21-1,TGTGCCAGCAGCAAAGCGGATAGCGTGTATCAGAAGTTCTTC,CASSKADSVYQKFF
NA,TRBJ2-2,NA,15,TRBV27,TGTGCCAGCAGTTTTGGGACACACAACACCGGGGAGCTGTTTTTT,CASSFGTHNTGELFF
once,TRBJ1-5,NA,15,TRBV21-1,TGTGCCAGCAGCAATGGAGGACCGCCTCTCCAGCCCCAGCATTTT,CASSNGGPPLQPQHF
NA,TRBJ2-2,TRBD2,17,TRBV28,TGTGCCAGCAGCCGACGGGGGGGCCCGTCTTACACCGGGGAGCTGTTTTTT,CASSRRGGPSYTGELFF
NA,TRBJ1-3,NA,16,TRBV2,TGTGCCAGCAGTGAGGGGGGAACCTTCTCTGGAAACACCATATATTTT,CASSEGGTFSGNTIYF
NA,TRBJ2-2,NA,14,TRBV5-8,TGTGCCAGCACCCTCAGGGGGAACACCGGGGAGCTGTTTTTT,CASTLRGNTGELFF
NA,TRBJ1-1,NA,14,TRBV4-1,TGCGCCAGCAGCCATTGGGACTCGAACACTGAAGCTTTCTTT,CASSHWDSNTEAFF